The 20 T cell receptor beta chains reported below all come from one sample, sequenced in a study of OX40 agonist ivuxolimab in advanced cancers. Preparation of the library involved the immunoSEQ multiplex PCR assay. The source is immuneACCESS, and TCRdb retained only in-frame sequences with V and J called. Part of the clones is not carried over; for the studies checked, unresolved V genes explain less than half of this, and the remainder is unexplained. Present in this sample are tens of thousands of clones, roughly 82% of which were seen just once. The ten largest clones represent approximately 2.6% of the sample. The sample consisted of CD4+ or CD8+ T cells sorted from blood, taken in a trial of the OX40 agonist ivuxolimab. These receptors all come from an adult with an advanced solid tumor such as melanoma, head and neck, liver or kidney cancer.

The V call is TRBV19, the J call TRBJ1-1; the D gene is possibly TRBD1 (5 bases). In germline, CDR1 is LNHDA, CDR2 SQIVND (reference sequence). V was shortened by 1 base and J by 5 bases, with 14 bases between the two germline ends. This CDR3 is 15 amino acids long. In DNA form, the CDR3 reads TGTGCCAGTAGTATAGGTTGGGGCAGAGGGACTGAAGCTTTCTTT. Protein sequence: CASSIGWGRGTEAFF.

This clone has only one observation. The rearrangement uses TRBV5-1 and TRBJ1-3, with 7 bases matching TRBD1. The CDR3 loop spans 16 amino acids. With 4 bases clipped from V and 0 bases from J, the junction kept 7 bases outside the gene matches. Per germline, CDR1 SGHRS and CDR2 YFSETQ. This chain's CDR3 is CASSNSPGGSGNTIYF. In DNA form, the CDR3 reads TGCGCCAGCAGCAACAGTCCAGGGGGCTCTGGAAACACCATATATTTT.

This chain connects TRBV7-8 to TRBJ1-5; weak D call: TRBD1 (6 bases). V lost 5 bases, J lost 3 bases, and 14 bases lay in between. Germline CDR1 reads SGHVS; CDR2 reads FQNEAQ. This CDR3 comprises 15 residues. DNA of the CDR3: TGTGCCAGCAGCGCTGGTGGGGGCACCAATCAGCCCCAGCATTTT. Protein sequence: CASSAGGGTNQPQHF. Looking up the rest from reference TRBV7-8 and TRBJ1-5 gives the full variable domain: GAGVSQSPRYKVAKRGQDVALRCDPISGHVSLFWYQQALGQGPEFLTYFQNEAQLDKSGLPSDRFFAERPEGSVSTLKIQRTQQEDSAVYLCASSAGGGTNQPQHFGDGTRLSIL.

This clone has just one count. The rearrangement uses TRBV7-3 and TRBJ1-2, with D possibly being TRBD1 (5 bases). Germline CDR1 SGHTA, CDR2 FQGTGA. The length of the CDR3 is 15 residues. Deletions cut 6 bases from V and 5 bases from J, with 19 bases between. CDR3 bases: TGTGCCAGCAGGGAGGGGCCGGGGACTCAGTATGGCTACACCTTC. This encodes CASREGPGTQYGYTF.

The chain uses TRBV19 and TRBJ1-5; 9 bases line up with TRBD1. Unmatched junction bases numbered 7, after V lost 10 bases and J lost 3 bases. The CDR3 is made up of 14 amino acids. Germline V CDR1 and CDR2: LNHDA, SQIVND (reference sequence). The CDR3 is CATSGQGINQPQHF. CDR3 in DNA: TGTGCCACCTCCGGACAGGGGATCAATCAGCCCCAGCATTTT.

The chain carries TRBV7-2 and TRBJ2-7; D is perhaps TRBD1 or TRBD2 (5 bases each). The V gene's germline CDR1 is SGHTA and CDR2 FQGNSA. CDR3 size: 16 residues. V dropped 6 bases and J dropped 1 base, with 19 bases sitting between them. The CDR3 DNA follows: TGTGCCAGCAGGGATTGGGGCTTCGAGGGATCCTACGAGCAGTACTTC. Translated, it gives CASRDWGFEGSYEQYF. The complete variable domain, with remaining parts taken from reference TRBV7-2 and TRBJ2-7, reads GAGVSQSPSNKVTEKGKDVELRCDPISGHTALYWYRQSLGQGLEFLIYFQGNSAPDKSGLPSDRFSAERTGGSVSTLTIQRTQQEDSAVYLCASRDWGFEGSYEQYFGPGTRLTVT.

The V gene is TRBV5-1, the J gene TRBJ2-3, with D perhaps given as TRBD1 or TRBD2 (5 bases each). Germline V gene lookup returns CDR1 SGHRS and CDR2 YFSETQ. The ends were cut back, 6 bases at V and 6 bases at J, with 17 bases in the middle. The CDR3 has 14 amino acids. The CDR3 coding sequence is TGCGCCAGCACCACGCGGATGGGGGAGGATACGCAGTATTTT. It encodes CASTTRMGEDTQYF.

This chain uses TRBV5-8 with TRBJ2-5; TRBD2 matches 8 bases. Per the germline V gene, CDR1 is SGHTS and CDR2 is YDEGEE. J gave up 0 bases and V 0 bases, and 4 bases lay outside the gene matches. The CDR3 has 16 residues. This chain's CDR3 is CASSLGAGGHQETQYF. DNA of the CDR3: TGTGCCAGCAGCTTGGGCGCGGGGGGCCACCAAGAGACCCAGTACTTC. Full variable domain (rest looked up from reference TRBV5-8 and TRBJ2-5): EAGVTQSPTHLIKTRGQQATLRCSPISGHTSVYWYQQALGLGLQFLLWYDEGEERNRGNFPPRFSGRQFPNYSSELNVNALELEDSALYLCASSLGAGGHQETQYFGPGTRLLVL.

As DNA, the CDR3 is TGTGCCAGCAGCCCCTTAGGGTCCCGGGACAGGGGGAGCAACACCGGGGAGCTGTTTTTT. Amino acids: CASSPLGSRDRGSNTGELFF. The chain combines TRBV7-3 with TRBJ2-2; the match to TRBD1 covers 11 bases. Germline CDR1 and CDR2: SGHTA and FQGTGA. The CDR3 is made up of 20 amino acids. The ends lost 5 bases at V and 2 bases at J; junction bases unmatched: 16.

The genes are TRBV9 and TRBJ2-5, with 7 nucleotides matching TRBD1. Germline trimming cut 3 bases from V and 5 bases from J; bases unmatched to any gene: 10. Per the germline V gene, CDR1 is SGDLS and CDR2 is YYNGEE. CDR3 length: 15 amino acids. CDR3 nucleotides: TGTGCCAGCAGCGAGGGGTCAGGGGGTAAGGAGACCCAGTACTTC. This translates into CASSEGSGGKETQYF.

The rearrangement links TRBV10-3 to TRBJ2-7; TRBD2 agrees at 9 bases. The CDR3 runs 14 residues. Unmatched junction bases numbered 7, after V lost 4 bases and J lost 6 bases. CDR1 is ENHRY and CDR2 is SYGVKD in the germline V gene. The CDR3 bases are TGTGCCATCAGTGCGGGCGGGGGGGAGCGCGAGCAGTACTTC. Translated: CAISAGGGEREQYF.

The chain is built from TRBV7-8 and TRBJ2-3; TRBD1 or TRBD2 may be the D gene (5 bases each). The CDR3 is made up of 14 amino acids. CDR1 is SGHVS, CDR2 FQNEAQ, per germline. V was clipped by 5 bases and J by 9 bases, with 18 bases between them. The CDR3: CASSAPQPGPTQYF. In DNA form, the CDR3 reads TGTGCCAGCAGCGCTCCCCAACCGGGACCCACGCAGTATTTT.

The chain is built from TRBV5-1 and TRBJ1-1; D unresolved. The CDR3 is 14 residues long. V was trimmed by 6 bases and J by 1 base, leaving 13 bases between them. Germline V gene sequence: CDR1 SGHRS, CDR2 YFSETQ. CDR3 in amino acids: CASKTLTENTEAFF. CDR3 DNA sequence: TGCGCCAGCAAGACCTTGACCGAGAACACTGAAGCTTTCTTT.

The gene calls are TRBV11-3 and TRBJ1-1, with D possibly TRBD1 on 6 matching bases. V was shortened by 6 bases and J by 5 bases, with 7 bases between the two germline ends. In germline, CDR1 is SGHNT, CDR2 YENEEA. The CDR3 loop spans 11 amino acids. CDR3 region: CASRRGTEAFF. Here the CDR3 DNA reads TGTGCCAGCAGGAGGGGGACTGAAGCTTTCTTT.

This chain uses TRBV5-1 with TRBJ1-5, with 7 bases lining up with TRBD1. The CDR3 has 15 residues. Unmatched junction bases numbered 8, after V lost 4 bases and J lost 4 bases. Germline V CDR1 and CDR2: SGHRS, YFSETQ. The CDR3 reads CASSPGDSLNQPQHF. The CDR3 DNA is TGCGCCAGCAGCCCAGGGGACAGCCTAAATCAGCCCCAGCATTTT.

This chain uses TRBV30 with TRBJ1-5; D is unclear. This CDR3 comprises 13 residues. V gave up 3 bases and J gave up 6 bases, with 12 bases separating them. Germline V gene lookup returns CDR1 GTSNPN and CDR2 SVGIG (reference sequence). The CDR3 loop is CAWRGPLGQPQHF. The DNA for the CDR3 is TGTGCCTGGAGAGGGCCGCTGGGTCAGCCCCAGCATTTT. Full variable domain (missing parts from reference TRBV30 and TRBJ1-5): SQTIHQWPATLVQPVGSPLSLECTVEGTSNPNLYWYRQAAGRGLQLLFYSVGIGQISSEVPQNLSASRPQDRQFILSSKKLLLSDSGFYLCAWRGPLGQPQHFGDGTRLSIL.

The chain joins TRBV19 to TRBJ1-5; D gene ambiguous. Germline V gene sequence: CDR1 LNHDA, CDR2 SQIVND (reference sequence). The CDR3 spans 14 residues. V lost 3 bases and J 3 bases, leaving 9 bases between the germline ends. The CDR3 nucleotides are TGTGCCAGTAGTATGGTCGGACTCAATCAGCCCCAGCATTTT. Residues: CASSMVGLNQPQHF.

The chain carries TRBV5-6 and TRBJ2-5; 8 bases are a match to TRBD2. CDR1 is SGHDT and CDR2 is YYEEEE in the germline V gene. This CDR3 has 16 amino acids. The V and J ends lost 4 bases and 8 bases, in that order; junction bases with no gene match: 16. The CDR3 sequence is CASSRYGRGVPETQYF. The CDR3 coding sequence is TGTGCCAGCAGCCGCTATGGGCGGGGGGTTCCCGAAACCCAGTACTTC.

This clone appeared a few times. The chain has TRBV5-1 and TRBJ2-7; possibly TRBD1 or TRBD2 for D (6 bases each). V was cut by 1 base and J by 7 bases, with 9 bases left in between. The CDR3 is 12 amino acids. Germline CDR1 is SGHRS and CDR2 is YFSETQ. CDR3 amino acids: CASSLQGREQYF. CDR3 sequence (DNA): TGCGCCAGCAGCTTGCAGGGGAGGGAGCAGTACTTC.

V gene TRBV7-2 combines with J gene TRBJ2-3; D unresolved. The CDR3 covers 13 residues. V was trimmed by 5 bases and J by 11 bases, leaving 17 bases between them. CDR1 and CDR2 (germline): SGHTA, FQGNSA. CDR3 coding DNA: TGTGCCAGCAGCCGAGGCACCAACTACGGGCAGTATTTT. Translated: CASSRGTNYGQYF.